This is a list of T cell receptor beta chains from one sample in a study of identical twins. TCRdb fed the 5' RACE reads into MiXCR, producing one record per CDR3 protein. This table holds 550,000 to 800,000 distinct CDR3 sequences, 7.1% found once. These records were also assigned to another study, of yellow fever vaccine responses in identical twins.

Sample: PBMCs. The origin of the receptors is a young woman in good health. The CDR3 runs from the conserved cysteine through the conserved F or W. Each record gives: V gene, J gene, CDR3 protein.

V gene: TRBV15
J gene: TRBJ2-1
CDR3 protein: CATSRGSGGSYNEQFF

V gene: TRBV11-1
J gene: TRBJ2-3
CDR3 protein: CASSPLGKTIGDTQYF

V gene: TRBV29-1
J gene: TRBJ2-5
CDR3 protein: CSVATSEETQYF

V gene: TRBV20-1
J gene: TRBJ1-4
CDR3 protein: CSAPISGEKLFF

V gene: TRBV20-1
J gene: TRBJ2-3
CDR3 protein: CSASAGGADTQYF

V gene: TRBV18
J gene: TRBJ2-7
CDR3 protein: CASSPPRTGFEQYF

V gene: TRBV6-4
J gene: TRBJ1-6
CDR3 protein: CASSQGKLNSPLHF

V gene: TRBV7-9
J gene: TRBJ2-1
CDR3 protein: CASSPVGGQFF

V gene: TRBV29-1
J gene: TRBJ2-3
CDR3 protein: CSVVRTSGLSTDTQYF

V gene: TRBV4-2
J gene: TRBJ2-1
CDR3 protein: CASSQETIWGGVTPDEQFF

V gene: TRBV6-1
J gene: TRBJ1-2
CDR3 protein: CASSRGRSYGYTF

V gene: TRBV19
J gene: TRBJ1-2
CDR3 protein: CASSIKGAGYGYTF

V gene: TRBV12-3/TRBV12-4
J gene: TRBJ2-7
CDR3 protein: CASRLQGFKGEQYF

V gene: TRBV6-2/TRBV6-3
J gene: TRBJ2-7
CDR3 protein: CASSLKSLAGVREQYF

V gene: TRBV20-1
J gene: TRBJ2-4
CDR3 protein: CSARDPTGGSGGTAKNFQYF

V gene: TRBV20-1
J gene: TRBJ2-7
CDR3 protein: CSARPGQSYEQYF

V gene: TRBV18
J gene: TRBJ2-1
CDR3 protein: CASSPPALEIINEQFF

V gene: TRBV7-9
J gene: TRBJ1-1
CDR3 protein: CASSLTGRGTEAFF

V gene: TRBV3-1
J gene: TRBJ2-7
CDR3 protein: CASSPLPRGSEQYF

V gene: TRBV12-3/TRBV12-4
J gene: TRBJ2-1
CDR3 protein: CASSPAGLAIGEQFF

V gene: TRBV7-7
J gene: TRBJ2-3
CDR3 protein: CASSLEQGGADTQYF

V gene: TRBV12-3/TRBV12-4
J gene: TRBJ1-6
CDR3 protein: CASSPTTGLNNSPLHF

V gene: TRBV14
J gene: TRBJ2-5
CDR3 protein: CASSRVTFGETQYF

V gene: TRBV11-2
J gene: TRBJ2-7
CDR3 protein: CASSLEAGSYEQYF

V gene: TRBV12-3/TRBV12-4
J gene: TRBJ1-4
CDR3 protein: CASSSTGANEKLFF

V gene: TRBV6-5
J gene: TRBJ1-2
CDR3 protein: CASSYGDRMSYGYTF

V gene: TRBV27
J gene: TRBJ1-1
CDR3 protein: CASRKGQANTEAFF

V gene: TRBV29-1
J gene: TRBJ2-5
CDR3 protein: CSVDQAGVETQYF

V gene: TRBV7-9
J gene: TRBJ2-5
CDR3 protein: CASRAPRGPKKETQYF

V gene: TRBV12-3/TRBV12-4
J gene: TRBJ2-1
CDR3 protein: CASSLISGLAGGIVYRNEQFF

V gene: TRBV4-2
J gene: TRBJ2-7
CDR3 protein: CASSQILAVAYEQYF

V gene: TRBV12-3/TRBV12-4
J gene: TRBJ1-1
CDR3 protein: CASSPLTTGVWLNTEAFF

V gene: TRBV5-1
J gene: TRBJ2-3
CDR3 protein: CASSPYGQGYTDTQYF

V gene: TRBV20-1
J gene: TRBJ2-5
CDR3 protein: CSARDWGQKPKRETQYF

V gene: TRBV7-9
J gene: TRBJ2-6
CDR3 protein: CASSWISGANVLTF

V gene: TRBV5-6
J gene: TRBJ1-5
CDR3 protein: CASSFTRQPHQPQHF

V gene: TRBV11-2
J gene: TRBJ1-1
CDR3 protein: CASSSGQGVEAFF

V gene: TRBV5-5
J gene: TRBJ2-1
CDR3 protein: CASTPGAGHNEQFF

V gene: TRBV12-3/TRBV12-4
J gene: TRBJ1-6
CDR3 protein: CASSFSGINSPLHF

V gene: TRBV7-3
J gene: TRBJ2-1
CDR3 protein: CASSKSGLAGYNEQFF